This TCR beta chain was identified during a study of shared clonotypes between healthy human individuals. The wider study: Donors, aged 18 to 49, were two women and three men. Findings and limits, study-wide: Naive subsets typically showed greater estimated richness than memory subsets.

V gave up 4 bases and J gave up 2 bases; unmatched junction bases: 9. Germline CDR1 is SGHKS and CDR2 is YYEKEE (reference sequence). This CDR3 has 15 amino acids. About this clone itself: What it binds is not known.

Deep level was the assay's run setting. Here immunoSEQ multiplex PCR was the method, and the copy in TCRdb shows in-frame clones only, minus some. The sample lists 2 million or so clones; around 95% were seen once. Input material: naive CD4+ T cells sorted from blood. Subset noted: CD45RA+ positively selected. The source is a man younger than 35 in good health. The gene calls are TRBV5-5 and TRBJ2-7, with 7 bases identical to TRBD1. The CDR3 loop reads CASSPERQGAYEQYF. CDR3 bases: TGTGCCAGCAGCCCGGAAAGACAGGGAGCCTACGAGCAGTACTTC.